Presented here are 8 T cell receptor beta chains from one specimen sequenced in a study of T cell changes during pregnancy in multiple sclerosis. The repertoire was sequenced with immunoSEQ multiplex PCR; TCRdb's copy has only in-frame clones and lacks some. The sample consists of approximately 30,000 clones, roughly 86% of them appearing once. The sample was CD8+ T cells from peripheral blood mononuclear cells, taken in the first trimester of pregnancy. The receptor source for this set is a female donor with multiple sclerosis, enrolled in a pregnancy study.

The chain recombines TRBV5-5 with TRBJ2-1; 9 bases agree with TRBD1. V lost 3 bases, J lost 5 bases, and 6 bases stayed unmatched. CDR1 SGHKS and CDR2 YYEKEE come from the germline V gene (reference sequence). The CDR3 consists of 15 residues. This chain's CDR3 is CASSSGQGRHNEQFF. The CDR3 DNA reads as TGTGCCAGCAGCTCGGGACAGGGAAGACACAATGAGCAGTTCTTC.

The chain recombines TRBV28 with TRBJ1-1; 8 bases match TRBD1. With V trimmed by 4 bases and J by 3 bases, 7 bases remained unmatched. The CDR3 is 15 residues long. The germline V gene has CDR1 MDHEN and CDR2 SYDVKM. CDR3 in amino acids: CASSWTGRGDTEAFF. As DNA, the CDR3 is TGTGCCAGCAGTTGGACAGGGCGGGGAGACACTGAAGCTTTCTTT.

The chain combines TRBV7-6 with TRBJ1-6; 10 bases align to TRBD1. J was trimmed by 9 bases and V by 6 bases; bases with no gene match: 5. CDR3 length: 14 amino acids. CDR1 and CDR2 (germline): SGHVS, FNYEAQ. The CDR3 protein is CASRPGTGASPLHF. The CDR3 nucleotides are TGTGCCAGCAGACCCGGGACAGGGGCTTCACCCCTCCACTTT.

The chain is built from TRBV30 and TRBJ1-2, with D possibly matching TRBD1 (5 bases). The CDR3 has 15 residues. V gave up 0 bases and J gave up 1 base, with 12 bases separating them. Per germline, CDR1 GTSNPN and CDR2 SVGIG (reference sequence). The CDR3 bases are TGTGCCTGGAGTGTGTCCCAGACAGTTAACTATGGCTACACCTTC. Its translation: CAWSVSQTVNYGYTF.

Here the CDR3 DNA reads TGTGCCATCGGGCAGGGGGCTGGGGCCGGGGAGCTGTTTTTT. As protein: CAIGQGAGAGELFF. V usage is TRBV10-3 and J usage is TRBJ2-2; 8 bases match TRBD1. This CDR3 spans 14 amino acids. The J segment lost 6 bases and the V segment lost 8 bases, leaving 8 bases of the junction unmatched. Germline loops: CDR1 ENHRY, CDR2 SYGVKD.

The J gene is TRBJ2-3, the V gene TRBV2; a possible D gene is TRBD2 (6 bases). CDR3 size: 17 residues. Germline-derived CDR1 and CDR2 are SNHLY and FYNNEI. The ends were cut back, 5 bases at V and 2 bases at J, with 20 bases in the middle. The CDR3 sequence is CASSPPFVGDFTDTQYF. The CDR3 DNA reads TGTGCCAGCAGTCCTCCCTTTGTTGGGGACTTCACAGATACGCAGTATTTT. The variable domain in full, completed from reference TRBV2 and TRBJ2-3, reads EPEVTQTPSHQVTQMGQEVILRCVPISNHLYFYWYRQILGQKVEFLVSFYNNEISEKSEIFDDQFSVERPDGSNFTLKIRSTKLEDSAMYFCASSPPFVGDFTDTQYFGPGTRLTVL.

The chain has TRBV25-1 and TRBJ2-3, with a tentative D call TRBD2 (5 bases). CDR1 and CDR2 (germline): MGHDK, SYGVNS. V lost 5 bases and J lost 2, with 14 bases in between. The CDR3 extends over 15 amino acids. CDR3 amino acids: CASSPREGNTDTQYF. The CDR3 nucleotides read TGTGCCAGCAGTCCCCGGGAAGGGAACACAGATACGCAGTATTTT.

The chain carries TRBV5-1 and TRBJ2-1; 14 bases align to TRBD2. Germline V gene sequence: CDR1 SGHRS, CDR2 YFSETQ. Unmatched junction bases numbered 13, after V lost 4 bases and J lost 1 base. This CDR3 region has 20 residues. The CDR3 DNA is TGCGCCAGCAGCGCCTCCCGGGGGACTAGCGGGAGTAGGTCCTACAATGAGCAGTTCTTC. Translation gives CASSASRGTSGSRSYNEQFF.